This T cell receptor (beta chain) derives from a study of blood T cell repertoires in COVID-19. Overall study context: Sites across the United States, Italy and Spain contributed samples from acute and convalescent COVID-19. The analysed material was cDNA or gDNA that came from T cells, B-cell-depleted T cells, or PBMCs.

This clone appeared a single time. J lost 3 bases, V lost 4 bases, and 4 bases had no gene match. CDR3 length equals 14 residues. The V gene's germline CDR1 is SGHRS and CDR2 YFSETQ. As handled by the study authors: For nucleated cells, counts were estimated from reference gene primer amplification. Assay: immunoSEQ multiplex PCR; the TCRdb copy retains only in-frame clones and omits some. The V and J calls and the clone size are those of that table, but D and trimming were determined from the DNA. This table holds 400,000 to 550,000 clones, roughly 91% found once. Sequenced sample: peripheral blood. This TCR derives from a young woman with acute or convalescent COVID-19. The V gene is TRBV5-1, the J gene TRBJ1-2; 9 bases fit TRBD1. The CDR3 DNA reads TGCGCCAGCAGCCACGGGGACAGGGACTATGGCTACACCTTC. Encoded protein: CASSHGDRDYGYTF.